These 5 T cell receptor beta chains originate from one sample sequenced in a study of human T cells and chemical hapten exposure. Indicated time point: patch test 1, 2 weeks after DPC sensitization. Treatment: therapeutic diphenylcyclopropenone sensitization with weekly scalp DPC. From the RACE reads, TCRdb called clonotypes with MiXCR, one entry per CDR3 protein. Seen here are about 120,000 distinct CDR3 sequences, 12% observed once, and the top ten hold around 1.5%. This material consisted of whole blood, taken in connection with sensitization to the hapten diphenylcyclopropenone (DPC). These receptors all come from a woman in her 50s with alopecia areata. Some clones in this sample may be carry-over from other donors' samples.

V is TRBV12-5 and J is TRBJ2-3, with 12 bases that match TRBD2. CDR3 size: 16 residues. The V gene's germline CDR1 is LGHNT and CDR2 FRNRAP. V dropped 1 base and J dropped 3; count of bases not matched to a gene: 2. The CDR3 DNA reads as TGTGCTAGTGGTTTGGGACTAGCGGGAGTGACAGATACGCAGTATTTT. Translation gives CASGLGLAGVTDTQYF.

This clonotype was counted a few times. This chain uses TRBV12-3 or TRBV12-4 with TRBJ1-2; TRBD1 agrees at 10 bases. The CDR3 has 15 amino acids. The J segment lost 6 bases and the V segment lost 10 bases, leaving 14 bases of the junction unmatched. CDR3 protein: CATEPRDRGGDGYTF. Written as DNA, the CDR3 is TGTGCCACCGAACCCCGGGACAGGGGAGGGGATGGCTACACCTTC.

The rearrangement joins TRBV6-5 to TRBJ2-7; possible D gene TRBD1, 6 bases. Trimming took 1 base from V and 6 from J, leaving 7 bases between them. CDR1 and CDR2 from the germline V gene are MNHEY and SVGAGI. This CDR3 comprises 12 residues. The CDR3 DNA is TGTGCCAGCAGTTACTTAGGGGGCGAGCAGTACTTC. It translates to CASSYLGGEQYF.

This clonotype was picked up many times. In DNA form, the CDR3 reads TGTGCCAGCAGCGGAGGTCCCTCAGCTCAAGCTAACTATGGCTACACCTTC. Translated: CASSGGPSAQANYGYTF. The chain has TRBV5-5 and TRBJ1-2; D gene ambiguous. Germline CDR1 SGHKS, CDR2 YYEKEE (reference sequence). The CDR3 runs to 17 residues. The germline V and J ends were trimmed by 4 bases and 0 bases, with 19 bases remaining between them.

The V and J genes are TRBV7-9 and TRBJ2-7; 10 bases line up with TRBD1. V lost 6 bases and J lost 5; bases outside the gene matches: 4. The CDR3 sequence is 13 residues long. Looked up from germline, CDR1 is SEHNR and CDR2 is FQNEAQ (reference sequence). This CDR3 is CASRLTGGNEQYF. The CDR3 region has the DNA TGTGCCAGCAGGTTGACAGGGGGCAACGAGCAGTACTTC.